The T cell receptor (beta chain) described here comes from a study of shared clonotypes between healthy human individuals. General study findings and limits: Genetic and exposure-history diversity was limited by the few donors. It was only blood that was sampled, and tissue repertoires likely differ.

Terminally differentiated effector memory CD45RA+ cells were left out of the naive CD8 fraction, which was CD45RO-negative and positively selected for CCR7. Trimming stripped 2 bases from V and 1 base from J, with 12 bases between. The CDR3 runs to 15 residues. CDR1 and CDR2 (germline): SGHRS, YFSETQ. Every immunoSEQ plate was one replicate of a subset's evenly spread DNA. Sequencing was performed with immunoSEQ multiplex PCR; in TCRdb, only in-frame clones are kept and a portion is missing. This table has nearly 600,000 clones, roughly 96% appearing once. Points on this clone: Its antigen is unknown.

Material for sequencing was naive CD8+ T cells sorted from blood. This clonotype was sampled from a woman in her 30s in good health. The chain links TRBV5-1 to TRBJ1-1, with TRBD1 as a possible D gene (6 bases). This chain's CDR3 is CASSFSGGANTEAFF. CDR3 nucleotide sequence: TGCGCCAGCAGCTTTTCCGGGGGGGCGAACACTGAAGCTTTCTTT.